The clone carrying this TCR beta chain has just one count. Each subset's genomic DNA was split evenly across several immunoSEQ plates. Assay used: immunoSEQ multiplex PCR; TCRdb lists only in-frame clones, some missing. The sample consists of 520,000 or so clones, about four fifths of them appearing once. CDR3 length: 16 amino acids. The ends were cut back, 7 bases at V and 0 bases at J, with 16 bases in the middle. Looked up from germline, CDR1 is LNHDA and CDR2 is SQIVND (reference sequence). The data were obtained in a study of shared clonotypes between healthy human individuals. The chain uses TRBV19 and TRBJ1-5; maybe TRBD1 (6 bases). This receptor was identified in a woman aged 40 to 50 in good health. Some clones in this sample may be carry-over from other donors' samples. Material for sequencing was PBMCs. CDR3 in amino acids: CASTLTGTNSNQPQHF. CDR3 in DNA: TGTGCCAGTACCCTAACCGGGACAAATAGCAATCAGCCCCAGCATTTT.